The sequence of this T cell receptor beta chain was determined in a study of shared clonotypes between healthy human individuals. Study context: In total, the donors were two women and a few men aged 18 to 49. The plates for each donor numbered three CD4 naive, three CD4 memory, two CD8 naive and one CD8 memory.

As to this clone: Its target is not known.

The study's findings and limits: A reduction in generation probabilities was seen for non-shared clonotypes relative to those shared by all four donors.

It was across several immunoSEQ plates that each subset's genomic DNA was evenly split. The data were produced by immunoSEQ multiplex PCR, yet TCRdb's version contains in-frame clones alone and is incomplete. The sample holds over 950,000 clones, 60% to 80% seen once. The TCR was taken from a man aged 18 to 30 in good health. Some clones in this sample may be carry-over from other donors' samples. Sequenced material: memory CD4+ T cells from PBMCs. Noted subset: CD45RA-negative fraction.

CDR3 residues: CASSGAGTVTNYGYTF. CDR3 nucleotides: TGTGCCAGCAGTGGGGCTGGGACAGTTACGAACTATGGCTACACCTTC. This chain links TRBV28 with TRBJ1-2; TRBD1 matches 7 bases. The CDR3 loop spans 16 amino acids. Trimming at V came to 5 bases and at J to 2 bases, leaving 11 bases not matched to a gene. Germline lookup yields CDR1 MDHEN and CDR2 SYDVKM.